The entry that follows covers one TCR beta chain sequence. Its specificity is unknown. The protocol was immunoSEQ multiplex PCR, while the TCRdb copy is restricted to in-frame clones and leaves out a portion. Seen here are 70,000 to 95,000 clones, roughly 94% observed once, and the top ten hold roughly 2.6%. The sample comes from a study of OX40 agonist ivuxolimab in advanced cancers. Turning to the study itself: The patients' treatment was ivuxolimab, an agonistic anti-OX40 (CD134) antibody. Study-wide findings and caveats: CD8+ T cells averaged more expanded clones than CD4+.

CDR3 size: 14 residues. Germline assignment: CDR1 PRHDT and CDR2 FYEKMQ (reference sequence). This receptor was identified in an adult with an advanced solid tumor such as melanoma, head and neck, liver or kidney cancer. The chain joins TRBV13 to TRBJ2-5; TRBD2 is a possible D gene (5 bases). The J call may be in error: the DNA end matches TRBJ2-7 better. The sample in question was CD4+ or CD8+ T cells sorted from blood, obtained in a trial of the OX40 agonist ivuxolimab. In DNA form, the CDR3 reads TGTGCCAGCAGCCCCCCGGGGAGCTCCTACGAGCAGTACTTC. Protein sequence: CASSPPGSSYEQYF.